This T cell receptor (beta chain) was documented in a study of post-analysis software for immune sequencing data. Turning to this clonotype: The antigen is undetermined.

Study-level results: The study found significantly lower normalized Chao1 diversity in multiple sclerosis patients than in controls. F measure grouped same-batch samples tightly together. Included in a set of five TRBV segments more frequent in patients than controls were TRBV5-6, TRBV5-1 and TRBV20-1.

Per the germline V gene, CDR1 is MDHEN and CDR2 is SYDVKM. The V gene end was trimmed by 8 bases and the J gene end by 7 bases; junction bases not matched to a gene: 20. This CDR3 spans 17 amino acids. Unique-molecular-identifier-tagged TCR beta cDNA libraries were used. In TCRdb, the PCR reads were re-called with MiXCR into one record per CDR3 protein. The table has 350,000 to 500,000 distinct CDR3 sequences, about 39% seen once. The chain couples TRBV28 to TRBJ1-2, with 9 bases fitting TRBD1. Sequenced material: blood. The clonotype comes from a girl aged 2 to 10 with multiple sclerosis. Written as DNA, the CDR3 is TGTGCCAGCTATACCCCGGGACAGGGAAGCATTCAGCGTGGCTACACCTTC. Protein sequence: CASYTPGQGSIQRGYTF.